Below, 5 T cell receptor beta chains from the same sample are listed, as sequenced in a study of CD8 T cells in ankylosing spondylitis. A single record per CDR3 protein comes from TCRdb applying MiXCR to the 5' RACE reads. The sample holds 210,000 or so distinct CDR3 sequences; roughly 24% are singletons and the top ten take 5% to 7.5%. The sample taken for sequencing was blood, either unsorted or a sorted T cell fraction (not recorded which). Every receptor here comes from a male donor with ankylosing spondylitis or in good health (not recorded which).

This clonotype was recorded at least ten times. The chain uses TRBV20-1 and TRBJ1-5; tentatively, D is TRBD1 (5 bases). V was cut by 2 bases and J by 4 bases, with 9 bases left in between. The CDR3 totals 13 residues. CDR1 is DFQATT, CDR2 SNEGSKA, per germline (reference sequence). The CDR3 protein is CSARRGLNQPQHF. CDR3 coding DNA: TGCAGTGCTAGAAGGGGTTTGAATCAGCCCCAGCATTTT.

This clonotype was recorded at least ten times. This chain joins TRBV6-2 or TRBV6-3 and TRBJ1-1, with D unresolved. Germline V lookup: CDR1 MNHEY, CDR2 SVGEGT. V was cut by 6 bases and J by 3 bases, with 11 bases left in between. The length of the CDR3 is 13 residues. CDR3 in amino acids: CASRETDYTEAFF. DNA of the CDR3: TGTGCCAGCAGGGAGACTGACTACACTGAAGCTTTCTTT.

In this sample, this clonotype turned up many times. This sequence joins TRBV7-2 and TRBJ2-1, with 13 bases lining up with TRBD2. The CDR3 is 17 residues long. J gave up 7 bases and V 8 bases, and 14 bases lay outside the gene matches. Germline values: CDR1 SGHTA, CDR2 FQGNSA. The CDR3 region has the DNA TGTGCCAGCCTGCTCTCGGGCGGGACTAGCGGGACGAATGAGCAGTTCTTC. Translated: CASLLSGGTSGTNEQFF.

The chain is built from TRBV20-1 and TRBJ2-3; the D gene is possibly TRBD2 (6 bases). V was cut by 6 bases and J by 2 bases, with 15 bases left in between. CDR1 is DFQATT, CDR2 SNEGSKA, per germline (reference sequence). The CDR3 runs to 14 residues. CDR3 nucleotides: TGCAGTGCCAGCTTCGGGAGCTACACAGATACGCAGTATTTT. It translates to CSASFGSYTDTQYF.

The J gene is TRBJ2-1, the V gene TRBV20-1, with TRBD2 as a possible D gene (5 bases). Trimming shortened V by 5 bases and J by 7 bases, and 18 bases separated the two germline ends. Looked up from germline, CDR1 is DFQATT and CDR2 is SNEGSKA (reference sequence). The CDR3 runs to 14 residues. In DNA form, the CDR3 reads TGCAGTGCTCGAGGAGGATCCCTGGGGAATGAGCAGTTCTTC. Translating it yields CSARGGSLGNEQFF.